In its sample, the clone carrying this TCR beta chain was seen a few times. Each CDR3 protein gets one entry after TCRdb re-called the 5' RACE reads with MiXCR. In the table there are a few hundred thousand distinct CDR3 sequences, about 17% of which are singletons. V gave up 8 bases and J gave up 5 bases, with 12 bases separating them. Germline CDR1 is MNHEY and CDR2 is SVGEGT. The CDR3 totals 12 residues. This specimen belongs to a study of T cells after yellow fever vaccination. Study details: Preparation of fractions with low cell numbers was performed using SMART-Seq v4 Ultra Low Input.

This receptor was obtained from a man in his late teens or twenties who received the YFV17D yellow fever vaccine. The sequences come from PBMCs, collected before the yellow fever booster vaccination. The chain carries TRBV6-2 or TRBV6-3 and TRBJ2-5; a weak D match, TRBD2 (7 bases). In nucleotides, the CDR3 is TGTGCCAGCGTACAGGGAGGGGAGACCCAGTACTTC. Amino acid sequence: CASVQGGETQYF.